Shown below are 26 T cell receptor beta chains from a single sample sequenced in a study of blood T cell repertoires in COVID-19 (dated by TCRdb to about 2020). Library prep was done by the immunoSEQ multiplex PCR assay. TCRdb retrieved this table from immuneACCESS and kept in-frame rearrangements only. Not all clones are present; in checked studies, unresolved V genes account for under half, and no reason is known for the remainder. The sample contains 100,000 to 150,000 clones, approximately 90% of them found a single time. Under 4.5% of the sample belongs to the ten largest clones. Source material: peripheral blood. Receptors originate from a man between 60 and 75 years old with COVID-19, enrolled during active disease.

This chain uses TRBV12-5 with TRBJ1-1; no definite D call. In germline, CDR1 is LGHNT, CDR2 FRNRAP. The V gene lost 7 bases and the J gene lost 3 bases, with 6 bases spanning the gap. The length of the CDR3 is 11 residues. CDR3 coding DNA: TGTGCTAGTGCGGTAGACACTGAAGCTTTCTTT. Amino acids: CASAVDTEAFF.

The chain is built from TRBV9 and TRBJ2-7; 9 nucleotides align to TRBD1. The CDR3 loop spans 14 amino acids. V lost 5 bases, J lost 0 bases, and 3 bases stayed unmatched. Per the germline V gene, CDR1 is SGDLS and CDR2 is YYNGEE. CDR3 sequence: CASSGTGYSYEQYF. The CDR3 nucleotides are TGTGCCAGCAGTGGGACAGGGTACTCCTACGAGCAGTACTTC.

The genes are TRBV7-2 and TRBJ2-2, with D possibly matching TRBD1 (6 bases). The V end was cut by 5 bases, the J end by 3 bases, with 19 bases between. The CDR3 sequence is 17 residues long. The germline gives CDR1 SGHTA, CDR2 FQGNSA. CDR3 bases: TGTGCCAGCAGCACCCAAAACAGGGCGTGGGACACCGGGGAGCTGTTTTTT. Amino acid sequence: CASSTQNRAWDTGELFF.

The chain is built from TRBV19 and TRBJ1-1; TRBD1 aligns across 9 bases. From germline, CDR1 is LNHDA and CDR2 SQIVND (reference sequence). This CDR3 comprises 17 residues. V was pared by 5 bases and J by 1 base, with 11 bases of the junction left unmatched. CDR3 coding DNA: TGTGCCAGTAGTCGAAAGGGACAGGGCAGGGGGAACACTGAAGCTTTCTTT. Its translation: CASSRKGQGRGNTEAFF. Looking up the rest from reference TRBV19 and TRBJ1-1 gives the full variable domain: DGGITQSPKYLFRKEGQNVTLSCEQNLNHDAMYWYRQDPGQGLRLIYYSQIVNDFQKGDIAEGYSVSREKKESFPLTVTSAQKNPTAFYLCASSRKGQGRGNTEAFFGQGTRLTVV.

The rearrangement uses TRBV19 and TRBJ2-3; 11 bases fit TRBD2. Looked up from germline, CDR1 is LNHDA and CDR2 is SQIVND (reference sequence). The CDR3 has 20 residues. Germline trimming cut 1 base from V and 1 base from J; bases unmatched to any gene: 13. DNA of the CDR3: TGTGCCAGTAGTATAGGTTATAGCGGGGGGGCCGGTGGAGGCACAGATACGCAGTATTTT. Encoded protein: CASSIGYSGGAGGGTDTQYF.

The genes are TRBV9 and TRBJ1-2; tentatively, D is TRBD1 (5 bases). This CDR3 has 14 amino acids. Germline CDR1 is SGDLS and CDR2 is YYNGEE. The V and J ends lost 0 bases and 4 bases respectively, with 10 bases between them. The DNA of the CDR3 is TGTGCCAGCAGCGTAGGTAGCAGGGCCTATGGCTACACCTTC. Translation: CASSVGSRAYGYTF.

This chain joins TRBV2 and TRBJ1-4; D is ambiguous. Trimming left V 8 bases short and J 7 bases short, with 11 bases between. Per germline, CDR1 SNHLY and CDR2 FYNNEI. The length of the CDR3 is 12 residues. The CDR3 loop is CASRVFGEKLFF. CDR3 coding DNA: TGTGCCAGCCGGGTCTTCGGTGAAAAACTGTTTTTT. Combining the CDR3 with reference TRBV2 and TRBJ1-4 gives the whole variable domain EPEVTQTPSHQVTQMGQEVILRCVPISNHLYFYWYRQILGQKVEFLVSFYNNEISEKSEIFDDQFSVERPDGSNFTLKIRSTKLEDSAMYFCASRVFGEKLFFGSGTQLSVL.

In this sample, this clone is medium-sized. The J gene is TRBJ2-7, the V gene TRBV2; 9 bases are a match to TRBD1. Germline V gene lookup returns CDR1 SNHLY and CDR2 FYNNEI. The trim removed 6 bases at V and 0 bases at J, leaving 6 bases unmatched. CDR3 length: 15 residues. CDR3 DNA: TGTGCCAGCAGGGGGGACAGGGCCATCTCCTACGAGCAGTACTTC. Protein: CASRGDRAISYEQYF.

V usage is TRBV2 and J usage is TRBJ1-4; the D gene is possibly TRBD1 (6 bases). The V gene's germline CDR1 is SNHLY and CDR2 FYNNEI. Trimming stripped 4 bases from V and 0 bases from J, with 21 bases between. This CDR3 comprises 19 residues. In DNA form, the CDR3 reads TGTGCCAGCAGTGGGGGAACGGGGGGCACCATTCCAACTAATGAAAAACTGTTTTTT. The encoded protein is CASSGGTGGTIPTNEKLFF.

The chain carries TRBV5-5 and TRBJ1-3; D is perhaps TRBD1 (5 bases). The length of the CDR3 is 17 residues. The V gene lost 4 bases and the J gene lost 3 bases, with 20 bases spanning the gap. CDR1 and CDR2 (germline): SGHKS, YYEKEE (reference sequence). CDR3: CASSPSGPTELGNTIYF. For the CDR3, the DNA is TGTGCCAGCAGCCCCTCGGGCCCGACAGAACTTGGAAACACCATATATTTT.

The chain carries TRBV6-5 and TRBJ2-3, with 9 bases that match TRBD2. The junction had 8 bases not matched to a gene; V was cut back by 2 bases and J by 5 bases. This CDR3 is built from 16 residues. Germline CDR1 and CDR2: MNHEY and SVGAGI. The CDR3 reads CASSYGGSGGLDTQYF. The CDR3 DNA reads as TGTGCCAGCAGTTACGGTGGTAGCGGGGGATTAGATACGCAGTATTTT.

The V gene is TRBV6-1, the J gene TRBJ1-5, with 8 bases identical to TRBD1. CDR1 is MNHNS and CDR2 is SASEGT in the germline V gene. The CDR3 has 14 residues. After removal of 5 bases from V and 6 bases from J, the junction contained 6 bases not matched to a gene. The CDR3 DNA is TGTGCCAGCAGTTTCGGACAGGGAGGTCAGCCCCAGCATTTT. Its translation: CASSFGQGGQPQHF.

V usage is TRBV19 and J usage is TRBJ2-1; possible D gene TRBD1, 5 bases. The V gene's germline CDR1 is LNHDA and CDR2 SQIVND (reference sequence). The CDR3 has 15 residues. The germline V and J ends were trimmed by 4 bases and 1 base, with 11 bases remaining between them. CDR3 residues: CASSRGGTSYNEQFF. CDR3 nucleotide sequence: TGTGCCAGTAGTAGGGGCGGAACGTCCTACAATGAGCAGTTCTTC.

J is TRBJ2-2 and V is TRBV5-1; D might be TRBD1 (6 bases). Germline lookup yields CDR1 SGHRS and CDR2 YFSETQ. The CDR3 consists of 15 residues. The V and J ends lost 1 base and 3 bases respectively, with 10 bases between them. In nucleotides, the CDR3 is TGCGCCAGCAGCTTGTTGGGGGCCGACACCGGGGAGCTGTTTTTT. Translated, it gives CASSLLGADTGELFF.

The V gene is TRBV7-8, the J gene TRBJ1-5, with D perhaps matching TRBD1 (5 bases). V was clipped by 1 base and J by 4 bases, with 11 bases between them. This CDR3 region has 15 residues. Germline values: CDR1 SGHVS, CDR2 FQNEAQ. This chain's CDR3 is CASSLVAGTNQPQHF. The CDR3 coding sequence is TGTGCCAGCAGCTTAGTTGCGGGGACTAATCAGCCCCAGCATTTT.

The CDR3 bases are TGTGCCAGCAGTCCAGGGGTCGGATCTGGAAACACCATATATTTT. Amino acids: CASSPGVGSGNTIYF. V is TRBV6-6 and J is TRBJ1-3; D perhaps matches TRBD1 (6 bases). Germline CDR1 reads MNHNY; CDR2 reads SVGAGI (reference sequence). Between the trimmed V and J ends, which lost 5 bases and 1 base, there was a span of 12 bases. This CDR3 has 15 residues.

V and J are TRBV5-1 and TRBJ1-4; 8 nucleotides line up with TRBD1. This CDR3 has 14 amino acids. Trimming took 8 bases from V and 6 from J; bases not matched to a gene: 9. The V gene's germline CDR1 is SGHRS and CDR2 YFSETQ. CDR3 loop: CARNDRGSYEKLFF. The CDR3 nucleotides are TGCGCCAGAAACGACAGGGGTTCGTATGAAAAACTGTTTTTT. The whole variable domain, remainder taken from reference TRBV5-1 and TRBJ1-4, is KAGVTQTPRYLIKTRGQQVTLSCSPISGHRSVSWYQQTPGQGLQFLFEYFSETQRNKGNFPGRFSGRQFSNSRSEMNVSTLELGDSALYLCARNDRGSYEKLFFGSGTQLSVL.

This clone was counted a single time. J is TRBJ2-6 and V is TRBV5-4; the match to TRBD1 covers 10 bases. The CDR3 has 17 amino acids. V was pared by 9 bases and J by 0 bases, with 9 bases of the junction left unmatched. In germline, CDR1 is SGHNT, CDR2 YYREEE (reference sequence). The CDR3 here is CATAGQGSSSGANVLTF. As DNA, the CDR3 is TGTGCCACCGCGGGACAGGGGTCTTCCTCTGGGGCCAACGTCCTGACTTTC.

V is TRBV18 and J is TRBJ1-4; no firm D call. Per germline, CDR1 KGHSH and CDR2 LQKENI. Between the trimmed V and J ends, which lost 1 base and 0 bases, there was a span of 9 bases. This CDR3 has 16 amino acids. CDR3 loop: CASSPRPTATNEKLFF. The CDR3 DNA reads as TGTGCCAGCTCACCACGCCCCACGGCAACTAATGAAAAACTGTTTTTT. Using reference TRBV18 and TRBJ1-4 for the parts outside the CDR3, the full variable domain is NAGVMQNPRHLVRRRGQEARLRCSPMKGHSHVYWYRQLPEEGLKFMVYLQKENIIDESGMPKERFSAEFPKEGPSILRIQQVVRGDSAAYFCASSPRPTATNEKLFFGSGTQLSVL.

This sequence joins TRBV19 and TRBJ2-2; D gene unclear. The V end was cut by 0 bases, the J end by 2 bases, with 7 bases between. The V gene's germline CDR1 is LNHDA and CDR2 SQIVND (reference sequence). This CDR3 is built from 15 residues. CDR3 coding DNA: TGTGCCAGTAGTATAGAGCGGTCTAACACCGGGGAGCTGTTTTTT. Protein sequence: CASSIERSNTGELFF.

The chain carries TRBV29-1 and TRBJ1-5; 11 nucleotides align to TRBD1. Per germline, CDR1 SQVTM and CDR2 ANQGSEA. The junction had 4 bases not matched to a gene; V was cut back by 6 bases and J by 6 bases. This CDR3 is 13 amino acids long. The CDR3 reads CSVRTGGSQPQHF. CDR3 sequence (DNA): TGCAGCGTGAGGACAGGGGGCTCTCAGCCCCAGCATTTT. The complete variable domain, with remaining parts taken from reference TRBV29-1 and TRBJ1-5, reads SAVISQKPSRDICQRGTSLTIQCQVDSQVTMMFWYRQQPGQSLTLIATANQGSEATYESGFVIDKFPISRPNLTFSTLTVSNMSPEDSSIYLCSVRTGGSQPQHFGDGTRLSIL.

This chain uses TRBV7-2 with TRBJ2-7; D may be TRBD1 (5 bases). The ends were cut back, 7 bases at V and 3 bases at J, with 28 bases in the middle. This CDR3 has 18 residues. From germline, CDR1 is SGHTA and CDR2 FQGNSA. CDR3 DNA: TGTGCCAGCATAAGCTTCCCTAACGCGGTAGGGGCAAACTACGAGCAGTACTTC. This codes for CASISFPNAVGANYEQYF. The full variable domain, its missing parts supplied by reference TRBV7-2 and TRBJ2-7, is GAGVSQSPSNKVTEKGKDVELRCDPISGHTALYWYRQSLGQGLEFLIYFQGNSAPDKSGLPSDRFSAERTGGSVSTLTIQRTQQEDSAVYLCASISFPNAVGANYEQYFGPGTRLTVT.

The chain uses TRBV2 and TRBJ2-3, with 8 bases identical to TRBD2. CDR1 and CDR2 from the germline V gene are SNHLY and FYNNEI. Unmatched junction bases numbered 12, after V lost 8 bases and J lost 2 bases. This CDR3 comprises 16 residues. The CDR3 DNA reads TGTGCCAGCCCTCCTCGGGCGGGGGGCACCACAGATACGCAGTATTTT. It codes for CASPPRAGGTTDTQYF.

The chain links TRBV12-3 or TRBV12-4 to TRBJ2-5; D remains ambiguous. This CDR3 has 13 amino acids. Trimming shortened V by 6 bases and J by 5 bases, and 13 bases separated the two germline ends. The CDR3 DNA sequence: TGTGCCAGCAGCCCCCGGGTCGGGGAGACCCAGTACTTC. Translation: CASSPRVGETQYF.

V usage is TRBV9 and J usage is TRBJ1-1; 8 bases fit TRBD1. Germline lookup yields CDR1 SGDLS and CDR2 YYNGEE. The V gene end was trimmed by 3 bases and the J gene end by 5 bases; junction bases not matched to a gene: 6. The CDR3 has 14 residues. The CDR3 loop is CASSGTGGLTEAFF. In nucleotides, the CDR3 is TGTGCCAGCAGCGGTACAGGGGGGCTTACTGAAGCTTTCTTT.

The V call is TRBV19, the J call TRBJ2-1, with 8 bases identical to TRBD2. The CDR3 contains 18 residues. Germline V CDR1 and CDR2: LNHDA, SQIVND (reference sequence). The J segment lost 5 bases and the V segment lost 5 bases, leaving 17 bases of the junction unmatched. In nucleotides, the CDR3 is TGTGCCAGTAGTCCTCGGGGGGGCCGGGTTCAGTTTGACAATGAGCAGTTCTTC. Residues: CASSPRGGRVQFDNEQFF.